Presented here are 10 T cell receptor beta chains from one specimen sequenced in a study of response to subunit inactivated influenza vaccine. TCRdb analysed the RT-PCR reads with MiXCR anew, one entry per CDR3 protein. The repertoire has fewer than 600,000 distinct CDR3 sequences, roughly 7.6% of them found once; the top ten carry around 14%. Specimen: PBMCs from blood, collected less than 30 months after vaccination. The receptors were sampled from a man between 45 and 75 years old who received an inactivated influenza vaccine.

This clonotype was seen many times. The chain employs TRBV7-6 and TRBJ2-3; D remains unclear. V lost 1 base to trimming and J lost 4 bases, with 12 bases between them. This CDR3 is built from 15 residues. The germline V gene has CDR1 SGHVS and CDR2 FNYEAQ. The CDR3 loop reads CASSLVYRPPDTQYF. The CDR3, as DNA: TGTGCCAGCAGCTTAGTTTATAGGCCCCCAGATACGCAGTATTTT.

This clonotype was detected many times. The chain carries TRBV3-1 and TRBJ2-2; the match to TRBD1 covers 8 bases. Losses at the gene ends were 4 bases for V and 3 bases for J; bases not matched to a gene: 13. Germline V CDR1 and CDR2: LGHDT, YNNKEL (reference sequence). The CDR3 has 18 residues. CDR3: CASSLNNGRTGHTGELFF. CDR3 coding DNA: TGTGCCAGCAGCCTCAATAACGGGCGGACAGGGCACACCGGGGAGCTGTTTTTT.

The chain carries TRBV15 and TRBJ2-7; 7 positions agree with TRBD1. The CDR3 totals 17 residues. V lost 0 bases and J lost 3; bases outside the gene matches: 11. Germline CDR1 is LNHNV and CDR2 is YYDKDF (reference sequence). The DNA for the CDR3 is TGTGCCACCAGCAGAGATGGGTATGGCGACAGGGACTACGAGCAGTACTTC. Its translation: CATSRDGYGDRDYEQYF. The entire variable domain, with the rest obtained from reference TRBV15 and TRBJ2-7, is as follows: DAMVIQNPRYQVTQFGKPVTLSCSQTLNHNVMYWYQQKSSQAPKLLFHYYDKDFNNEADTPDNFQSRRPNTSFCFLDIRSPGLGDTAMYLCATSRDGYGDRDYEQYFGPGTRLTVT.

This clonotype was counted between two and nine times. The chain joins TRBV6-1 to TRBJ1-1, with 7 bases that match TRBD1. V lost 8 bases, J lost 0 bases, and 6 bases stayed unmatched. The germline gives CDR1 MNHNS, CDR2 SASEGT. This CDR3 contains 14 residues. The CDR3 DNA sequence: TGTGCCAGCGGACAGGCGAACATGAACACTGAAGCTTTCTTT. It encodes CASGQANMNTEAFF.

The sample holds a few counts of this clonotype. In DNA, the CDR3 is TGTGCCAGCTCACAAAAACAAGAGACCCAGTACTTC. Its protein product is CASSQKQETQYF. The chain joins TRBV18 to TRBJ2-5; D is unresolved. V was pared by 4 bases and J by 2 bases, with 5 bases between. This CDR3 has 12 residues. In germline, CDR1 is KGHSH, CDR2 LQKENI. Full variable domain (rest looked up from reference TRBV18 and TRBJ2-5): NAGVMQNPRHLVRRRGQEARLRCSPMKGHSHVYWYRQLPEEGLKFMVYLQKENIIDESGMPKERFSAEFPKEGPSILRIQQVVRGDSAAYFCASSQKQETQYFGPGTRLLVL.

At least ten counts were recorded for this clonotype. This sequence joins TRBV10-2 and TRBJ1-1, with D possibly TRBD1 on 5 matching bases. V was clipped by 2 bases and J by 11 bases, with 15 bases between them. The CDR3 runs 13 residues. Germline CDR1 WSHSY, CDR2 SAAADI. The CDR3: CASSEGGGFDAFF. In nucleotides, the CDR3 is TGCGCCAGCAGTGAGGGTGGGGGATTCGACGCTTTCTTT.

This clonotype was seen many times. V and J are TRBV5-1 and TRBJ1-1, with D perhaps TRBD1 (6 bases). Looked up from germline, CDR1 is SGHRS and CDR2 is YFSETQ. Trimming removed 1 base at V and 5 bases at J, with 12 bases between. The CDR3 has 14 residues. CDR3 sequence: CASSLWGAGTEAFF. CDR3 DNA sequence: TGCGCCAGCAGCTTGTGGGGGGCTGGGACTGAAGCTTTCTTT.

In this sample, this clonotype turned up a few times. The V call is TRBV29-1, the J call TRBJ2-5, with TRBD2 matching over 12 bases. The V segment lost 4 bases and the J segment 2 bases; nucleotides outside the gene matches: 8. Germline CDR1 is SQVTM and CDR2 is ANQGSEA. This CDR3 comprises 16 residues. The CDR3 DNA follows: TGCAGCGTTGCTGGACTAGCGGGATTGGGGCAAGAGACCCAGTACTTC. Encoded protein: CSVAGLAGLGQETQYF.

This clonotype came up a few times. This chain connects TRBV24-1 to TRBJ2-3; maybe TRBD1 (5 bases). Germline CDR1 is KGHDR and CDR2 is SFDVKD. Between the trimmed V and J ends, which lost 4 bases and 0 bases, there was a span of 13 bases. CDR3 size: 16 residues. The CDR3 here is CATSDPIGHSTDTQYF. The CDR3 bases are TGTGCCACCAGTGACCCAATCGGACACAGCACAGATACGCAGTATTTT.

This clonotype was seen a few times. The CDR3 coding sequence is TGCAGCGTTGAAGTTCGGGCACTAGCGGCATCCGGGGCGACAGATACGCAGTATTTT. It specifies CSVEVRALAASGATDTQYF. The chain joins TRBV29-1 to TRBJ2-3; 8 bases are shared with TRBD2. Germline V gives CDR1 SQVTM, CDR2 ANQGSEA. The junction had 18 bases not matched to a gene; V was cut back by 1 base and J by 3 bases. The CDR3 is 19 residues long.